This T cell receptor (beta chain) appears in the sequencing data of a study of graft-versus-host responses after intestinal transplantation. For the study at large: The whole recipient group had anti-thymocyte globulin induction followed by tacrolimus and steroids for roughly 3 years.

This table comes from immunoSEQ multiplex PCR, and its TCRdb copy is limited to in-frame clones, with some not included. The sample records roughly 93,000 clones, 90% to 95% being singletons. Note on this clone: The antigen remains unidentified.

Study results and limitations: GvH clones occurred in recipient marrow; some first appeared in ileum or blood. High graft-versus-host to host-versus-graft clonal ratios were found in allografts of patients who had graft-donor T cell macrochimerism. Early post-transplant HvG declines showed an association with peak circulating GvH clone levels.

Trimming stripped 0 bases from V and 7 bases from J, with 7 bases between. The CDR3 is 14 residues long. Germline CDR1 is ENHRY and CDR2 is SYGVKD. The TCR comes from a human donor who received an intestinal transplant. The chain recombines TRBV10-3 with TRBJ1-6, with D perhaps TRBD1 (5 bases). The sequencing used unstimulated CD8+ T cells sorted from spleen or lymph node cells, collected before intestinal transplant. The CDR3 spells CAISESGGNSPLHF. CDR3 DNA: TGTGCCATCAGTGAGTCCGGGGGGAATTCACCCCTCCACTTT.